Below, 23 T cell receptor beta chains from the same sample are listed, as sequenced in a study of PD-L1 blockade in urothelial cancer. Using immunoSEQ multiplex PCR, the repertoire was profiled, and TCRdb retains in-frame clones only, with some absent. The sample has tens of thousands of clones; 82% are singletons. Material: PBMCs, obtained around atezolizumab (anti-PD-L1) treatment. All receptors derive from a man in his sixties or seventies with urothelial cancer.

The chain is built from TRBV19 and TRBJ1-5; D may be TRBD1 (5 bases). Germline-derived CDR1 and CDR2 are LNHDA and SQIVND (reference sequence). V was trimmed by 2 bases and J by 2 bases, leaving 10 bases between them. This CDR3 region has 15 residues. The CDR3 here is CASSILSRGNQPQHF. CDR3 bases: TGTGCCAGTAGTATACTATCCAGGGGCAATCAGCCCCAGCATTTT.

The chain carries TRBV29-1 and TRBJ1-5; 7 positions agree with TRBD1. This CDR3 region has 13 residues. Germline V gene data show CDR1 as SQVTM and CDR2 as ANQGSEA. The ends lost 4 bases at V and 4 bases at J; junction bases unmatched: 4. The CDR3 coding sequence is TGCAGCGTTGCAGACAGGGCGAATCAGCCCCAGCATTTT. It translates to CSVADRANQPQHF.

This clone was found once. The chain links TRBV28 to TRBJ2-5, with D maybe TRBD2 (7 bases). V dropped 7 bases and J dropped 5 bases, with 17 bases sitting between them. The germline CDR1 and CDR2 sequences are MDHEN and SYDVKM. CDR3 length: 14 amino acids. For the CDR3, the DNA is TGTGCCAGCACCACCGGACAGCGGGACGAGACCCAGTACTTC. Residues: CASTTGQRDETQYF.

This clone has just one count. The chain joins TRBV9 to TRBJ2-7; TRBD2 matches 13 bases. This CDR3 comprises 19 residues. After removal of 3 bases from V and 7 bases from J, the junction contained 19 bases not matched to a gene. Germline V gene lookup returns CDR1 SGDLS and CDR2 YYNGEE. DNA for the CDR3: TGTGCCAGCAGCGCCCGAGACCTACTAGGACTAGCGGGAGCCGGAGAGCAGTACTTC. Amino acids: CASSARDLLGLAGAGEQYF.

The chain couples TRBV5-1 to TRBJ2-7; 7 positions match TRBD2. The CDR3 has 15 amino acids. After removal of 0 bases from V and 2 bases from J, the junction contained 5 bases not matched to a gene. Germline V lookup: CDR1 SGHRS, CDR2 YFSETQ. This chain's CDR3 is CASSLAAGVTYEQYF. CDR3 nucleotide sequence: TGCGCCAGCAGCTTGGCCGCGGGAGTTACCTACGAGCAGTACTTC.

The CDR3 DNA reads as TGTGCCATCAGTGAACAGGGGGCAAGGTACGAGCAGTACTTC. This encodes CAISEQGARYEQYF. J is TRBJ2-7 and V is TRBV10-3, with 9 positions matching TRBD1. The germline V gene encodes CDR1 ENHRY and CDR2 SYGVKD. The CDR3 extends over 14 amino acids. V shed 3 bases, J shed 4 bases, and the junction held 4 bases outside the gene matches.

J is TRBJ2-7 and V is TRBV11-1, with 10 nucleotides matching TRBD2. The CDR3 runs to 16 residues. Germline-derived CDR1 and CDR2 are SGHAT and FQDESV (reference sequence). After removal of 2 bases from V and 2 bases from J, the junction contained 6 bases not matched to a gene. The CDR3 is CASSLRVAGGAYEQYF. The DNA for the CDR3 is TGTGCCAGCAGCTTAAGAGTAGCGGGAGGTGCCTACGAGCAGTACTTC.

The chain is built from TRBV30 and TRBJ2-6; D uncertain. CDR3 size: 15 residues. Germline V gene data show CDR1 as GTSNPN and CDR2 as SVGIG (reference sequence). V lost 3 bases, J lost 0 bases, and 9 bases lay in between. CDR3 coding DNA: TGTGCCTGGAGCCTATCCCTCTCTGGGGCCAACGTCCTGACTTTC. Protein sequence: CAWSLSLSGANVLTF.

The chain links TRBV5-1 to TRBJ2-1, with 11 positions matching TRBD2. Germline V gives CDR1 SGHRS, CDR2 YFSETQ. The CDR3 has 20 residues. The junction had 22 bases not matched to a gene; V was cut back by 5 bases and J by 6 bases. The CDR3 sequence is CASRFPTGTASGRWGNEQFF. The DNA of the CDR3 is TGCGCCAGCAGGTTCCCAACCGGGACAGCTAGCGGGAGGTGGGGCAATGAGCAGTTCTTC.

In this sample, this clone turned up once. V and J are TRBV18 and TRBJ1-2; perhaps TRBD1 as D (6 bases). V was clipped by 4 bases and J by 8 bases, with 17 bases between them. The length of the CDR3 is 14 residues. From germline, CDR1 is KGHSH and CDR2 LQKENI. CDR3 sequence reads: CASSQGIQGGGYTF. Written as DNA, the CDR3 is TGTGCCAGCTCACAAGGTATACAGGGCGGAGGCTACACCTTC.

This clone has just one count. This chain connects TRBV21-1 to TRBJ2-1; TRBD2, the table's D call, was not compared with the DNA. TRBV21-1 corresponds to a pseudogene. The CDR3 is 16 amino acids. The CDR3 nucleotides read TGTGCCAGCAGCAAATTAAGTCAGACTAGCGGAAATGAGCAGTTCTTC. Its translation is CASSKLSQTSGNEQFF.

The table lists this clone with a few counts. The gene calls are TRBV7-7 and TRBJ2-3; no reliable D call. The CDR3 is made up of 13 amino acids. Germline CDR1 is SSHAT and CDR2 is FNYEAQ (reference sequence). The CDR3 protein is CASSLNSTDTQYF. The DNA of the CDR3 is TGTGCTAGCTCACTTAATAGCACAGATACGCAGTATTTT.

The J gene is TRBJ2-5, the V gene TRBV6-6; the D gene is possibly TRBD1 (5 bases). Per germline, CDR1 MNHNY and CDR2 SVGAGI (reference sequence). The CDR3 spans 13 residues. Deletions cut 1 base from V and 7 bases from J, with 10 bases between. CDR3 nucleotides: TGTGCCAGCAGTTACTTGGACCAGGGGACCCAGTACTTC. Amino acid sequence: CASSYLDQGTQYF.

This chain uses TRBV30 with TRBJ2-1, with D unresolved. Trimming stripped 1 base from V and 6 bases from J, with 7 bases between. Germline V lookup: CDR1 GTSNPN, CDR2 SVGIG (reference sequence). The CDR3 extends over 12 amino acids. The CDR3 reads CAWSGGPNEQFF. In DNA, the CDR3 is TGTGCCTGGAGTGGAGGCCCCAATGAGCAGTTCTTC.

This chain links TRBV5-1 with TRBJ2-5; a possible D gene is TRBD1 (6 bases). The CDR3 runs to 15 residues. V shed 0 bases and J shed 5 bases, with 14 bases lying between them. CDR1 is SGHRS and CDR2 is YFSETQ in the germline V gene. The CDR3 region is CASSLDRAKWETQYF. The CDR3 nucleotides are TGCGCCAGCAGCTTGGACAGGGCGAAGTGGGAGACCCAGTACTTC.

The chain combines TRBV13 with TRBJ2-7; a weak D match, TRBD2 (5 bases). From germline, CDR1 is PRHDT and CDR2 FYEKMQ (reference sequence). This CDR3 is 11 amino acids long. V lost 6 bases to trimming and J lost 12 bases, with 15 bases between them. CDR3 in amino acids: CASRGEGLPYF. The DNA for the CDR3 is TGTGCCAGCAGGGGAGAAGGTCTGCCGTACTTC. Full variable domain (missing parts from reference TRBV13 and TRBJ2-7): AAGVIQSPRHLIKEKRETATLKCYPIPRHDTVYWYQQGPGQDPQFLISFYEKMQSDKGSIPDRFSAQQFSDYHSELNMSSLELGDSALYFCASRGEGLPYFGPGTRLTVT.

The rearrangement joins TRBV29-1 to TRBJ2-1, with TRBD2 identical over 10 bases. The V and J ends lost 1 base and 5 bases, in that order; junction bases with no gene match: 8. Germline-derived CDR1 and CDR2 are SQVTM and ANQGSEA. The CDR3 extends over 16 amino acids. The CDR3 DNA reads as TGCAGCGTTGAAGGGTTGTCTAGCGGGAGTCACAATGAGCAGTTCTTC. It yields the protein CSVEGLSSGSHNEQFF.

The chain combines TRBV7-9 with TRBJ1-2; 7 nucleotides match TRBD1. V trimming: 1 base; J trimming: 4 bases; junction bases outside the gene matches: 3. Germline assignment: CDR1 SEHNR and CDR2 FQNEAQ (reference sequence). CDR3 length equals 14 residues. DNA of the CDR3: TGTGCCAGCAGCTTAGGGGGACAGAGCTATGGCTACACCTTC. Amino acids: CASSLGGQSYGYTF.

The CDR3: CASSVTSSGNTIYF. The CDR3 DNA reads as TGTGCCAGCAGCGTAACCAGCTCTGGAAACACCATATATTTT. The chain carries TRBV9 and TRBJ1-3; D not certain. Germline V CDR1 and CDR2: SGDLS, YYNGEE. V gave up 1 base and J gave up 0 bases, with 5 bases separating them. The length of the CDR3 is 14 residues.

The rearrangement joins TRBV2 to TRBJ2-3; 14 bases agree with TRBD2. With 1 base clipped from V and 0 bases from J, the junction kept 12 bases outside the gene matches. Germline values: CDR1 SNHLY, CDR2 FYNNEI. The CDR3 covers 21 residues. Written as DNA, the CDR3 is TGTGCCAGCAGTGAAGGACCCGGACTAGCGGGAGGCTACTACAGCACAGATACGCAGTATTTT. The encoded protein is CASSEGPGLAGGYYSTDTQYF.

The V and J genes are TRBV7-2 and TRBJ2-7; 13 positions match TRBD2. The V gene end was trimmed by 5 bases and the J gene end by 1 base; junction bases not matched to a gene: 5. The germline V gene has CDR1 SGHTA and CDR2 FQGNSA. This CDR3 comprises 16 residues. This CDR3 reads CASSPGLAGASYEQYF. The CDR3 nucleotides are TGTGCCAGCAGCCCCGGACTAGCGGGAGCATCCTACGAGCAGTACTTC.

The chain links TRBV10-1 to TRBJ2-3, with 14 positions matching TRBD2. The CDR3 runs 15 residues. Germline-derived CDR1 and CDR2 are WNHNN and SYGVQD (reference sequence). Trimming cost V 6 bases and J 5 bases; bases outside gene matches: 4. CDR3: CASSSGTSGRDTQYF. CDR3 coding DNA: TGCGCCAGCAGCTCCGGGACTAGCGGGAGAGATACGCAGTATTTT.

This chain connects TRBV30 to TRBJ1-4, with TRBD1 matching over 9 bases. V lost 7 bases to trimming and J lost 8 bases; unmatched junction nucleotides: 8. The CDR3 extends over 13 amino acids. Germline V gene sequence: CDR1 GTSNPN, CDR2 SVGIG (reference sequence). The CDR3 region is CASQTGGKEKLFF. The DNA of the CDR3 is TGTGCCTCCCAGACAGGGGGGAAAGAAAAACTGTTTTTT.